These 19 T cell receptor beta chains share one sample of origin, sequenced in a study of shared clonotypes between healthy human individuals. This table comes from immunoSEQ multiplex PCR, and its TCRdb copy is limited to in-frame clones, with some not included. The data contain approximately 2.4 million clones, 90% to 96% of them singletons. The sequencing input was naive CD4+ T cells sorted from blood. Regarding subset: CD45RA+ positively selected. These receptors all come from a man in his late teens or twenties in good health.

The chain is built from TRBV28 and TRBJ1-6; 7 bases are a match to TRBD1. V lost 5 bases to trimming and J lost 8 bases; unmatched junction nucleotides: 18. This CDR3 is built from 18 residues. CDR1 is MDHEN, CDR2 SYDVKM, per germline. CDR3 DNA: TGTGCCAGCAGTGCCTTAAGTTTCGGAGGGGGCCTTTATTCACCCCTCCACTTT. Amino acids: CASSALSFGGGLYSPLHF.

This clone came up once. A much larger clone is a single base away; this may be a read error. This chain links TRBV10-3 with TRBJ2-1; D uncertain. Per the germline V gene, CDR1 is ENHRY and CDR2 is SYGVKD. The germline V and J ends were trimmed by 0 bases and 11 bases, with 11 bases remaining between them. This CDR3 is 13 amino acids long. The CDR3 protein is CAISESNGIKQFF. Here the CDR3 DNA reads TGTGCCATCAGTGAGTCGAATGGGATTAAGCAGTTCTTC.

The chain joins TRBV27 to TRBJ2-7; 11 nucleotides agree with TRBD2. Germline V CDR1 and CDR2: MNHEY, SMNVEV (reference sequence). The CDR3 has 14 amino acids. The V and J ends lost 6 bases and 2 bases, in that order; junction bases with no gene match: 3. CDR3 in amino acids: CASRAGLAAYEQYF. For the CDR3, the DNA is TGTGCCAGCAGAGCGGGACTAGCGGCCTACGAGCAGTACTTC.

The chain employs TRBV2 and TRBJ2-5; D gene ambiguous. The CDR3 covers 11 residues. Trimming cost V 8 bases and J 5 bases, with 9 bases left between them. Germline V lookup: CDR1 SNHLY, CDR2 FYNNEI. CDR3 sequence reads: CASGFEETQYF. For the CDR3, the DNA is TGTGCCAGCGGCTTTGAGGAGACCCAGTACTTC.

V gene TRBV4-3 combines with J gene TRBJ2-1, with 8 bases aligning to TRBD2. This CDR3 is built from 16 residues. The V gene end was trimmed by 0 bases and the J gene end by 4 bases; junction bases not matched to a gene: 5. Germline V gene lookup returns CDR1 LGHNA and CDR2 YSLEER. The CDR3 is CASSQDIAGHYNEQFF. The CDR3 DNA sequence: TGCGCCAGCAGCCAAGACATAGCGGGACATTACAATGAGCAGTTCTTC.

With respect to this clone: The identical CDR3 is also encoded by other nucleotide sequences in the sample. The CDR3 nucleotides read TGCGCCAGCAGCCCGGGAACCAACTATGGCTACACCTTC. This encodes CASSPGTNYGYTF. This sequence joins TRBV5-1 and TRBJ1-2; D is uncertain. Trimming removed 4 bases from V and 2 bases from J, with 9 bases in between. Germline V gives CDR1 SGHRS, CDR2 YFSETQ. The CDR3 is 13 residues long.

The CDR3 bases are TGTGCCAGCAGTTACTCACACAGTGACTCATCAGCCCAGCATTTT. Translated: CASSYSHSDSSAQHF. The chain couples TRBV6-5 to TRBJ1-5; unclear D gene. Per the germline V gene, CDR1 is MNHEY and CDR2 is SVGAGI. Trimming took 0 bases from V and 11 from J, leaving 17 bases between them. The CDR3 is 15 residues long.

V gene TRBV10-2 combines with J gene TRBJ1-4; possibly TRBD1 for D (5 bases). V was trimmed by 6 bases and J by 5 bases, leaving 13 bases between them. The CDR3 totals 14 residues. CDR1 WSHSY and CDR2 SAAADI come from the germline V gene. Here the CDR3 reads CASRGTTGNEKLFF. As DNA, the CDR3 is TGCGCCAGCAGAGGGACGACGGGGAATGAAAAACTGTTTTTT.

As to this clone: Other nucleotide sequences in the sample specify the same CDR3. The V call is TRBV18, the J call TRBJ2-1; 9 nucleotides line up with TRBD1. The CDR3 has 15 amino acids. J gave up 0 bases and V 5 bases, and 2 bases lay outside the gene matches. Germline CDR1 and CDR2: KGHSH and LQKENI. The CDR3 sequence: CASSAGQGSYNEQFF. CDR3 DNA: TGTGCCAGCTCAGCGGGACAGGGCTCCTACAATGAGCAGTTCTTC.

The CDR3 reads CASSLDLRGGEKLFF. The CDR3 region has the DNA TGTGCCAGCAGTTTAGACCTCAGGGGAGGCGAAAAACTGTTTTTT. The V gene is TRBV27, the J gene TRBJ1-4; possible D gene TRBD1, 6 bases. The CDR3 sequence is 15 residues long. The germline CDR1 and CDR2 sequences are MNHEY and SMNVEV (reference sequence). Trimming took 2 bases from V and 8 from J, leaving 15 bases between them.

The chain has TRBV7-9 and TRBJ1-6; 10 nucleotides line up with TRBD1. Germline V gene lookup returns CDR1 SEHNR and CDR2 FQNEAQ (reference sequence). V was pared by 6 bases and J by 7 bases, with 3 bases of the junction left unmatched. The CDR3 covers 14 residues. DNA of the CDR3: TGTGCCAGCAGTGGACAGGGGGAAAATTCACCCCTCCACTTT. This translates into CASSGQGENSPLHF. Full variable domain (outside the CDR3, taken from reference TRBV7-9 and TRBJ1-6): DTGVSQNPRHKITKRGQNVTFRCDPISEHNRLYWYRQTLGQGPEFLTYFQNEAQLEKSRLLSDRFSAERPKGSFSTLEIQRTEQGDSAMYLCASSGQGENSPLHFGNGTRLTVT.

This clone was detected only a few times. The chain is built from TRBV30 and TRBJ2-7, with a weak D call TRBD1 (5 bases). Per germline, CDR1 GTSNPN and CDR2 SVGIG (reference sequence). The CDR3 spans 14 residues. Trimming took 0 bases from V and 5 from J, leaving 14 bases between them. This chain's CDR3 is CAWSVGFLGDEQYF. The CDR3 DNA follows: TGTGCCTGGAGTGTAGGGTTCCTAGGGGACGAGCAGTACTTC.

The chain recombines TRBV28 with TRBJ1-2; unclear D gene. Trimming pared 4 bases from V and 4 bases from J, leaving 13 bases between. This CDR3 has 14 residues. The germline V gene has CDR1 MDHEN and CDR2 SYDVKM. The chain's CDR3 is CASSYQIGSYGYTF. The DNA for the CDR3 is TGTGCCAGCAGTTACCAGATCGGAAGCTATGGCTACACCTTC.

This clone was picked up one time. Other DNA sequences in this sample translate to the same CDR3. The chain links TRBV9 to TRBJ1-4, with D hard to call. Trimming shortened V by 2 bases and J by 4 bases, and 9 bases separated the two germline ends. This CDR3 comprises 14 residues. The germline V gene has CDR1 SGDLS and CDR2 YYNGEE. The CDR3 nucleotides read TGTGCCAGCAGCGTTGGGCAGCTTAATGAAAAACTGTTTTTT. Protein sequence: CASSVGQLNEKLFF.

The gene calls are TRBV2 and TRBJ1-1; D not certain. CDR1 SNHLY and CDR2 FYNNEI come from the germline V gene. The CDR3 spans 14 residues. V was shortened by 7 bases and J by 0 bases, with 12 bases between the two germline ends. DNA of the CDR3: TGTGCCAGCACCGTGGGCAGATTGAACACTGAAGCTTTCTTT. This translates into CASTVGRLNTEAFF.

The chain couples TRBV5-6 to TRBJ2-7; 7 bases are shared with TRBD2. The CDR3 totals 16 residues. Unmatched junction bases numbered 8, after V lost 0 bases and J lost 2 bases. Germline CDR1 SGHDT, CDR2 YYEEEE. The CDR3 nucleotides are TGTGCCAGCAGCTTGGTCCAGGGAGGGGTCCCCTACGAGCAGTACTTC. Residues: CASSLVQGGVPYEQYF. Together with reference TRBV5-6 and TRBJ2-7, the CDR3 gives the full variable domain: DAGVTQSPTHLIKTRGQQVTLRCSPKSGHDTVSWYQQALGQGPQFIFQYYEEEERQRGNFPDRFSGHQFPNYSSELNVNALLLGDSALYLCASSLVQGGVPYEQYFGPGTRLTVT.

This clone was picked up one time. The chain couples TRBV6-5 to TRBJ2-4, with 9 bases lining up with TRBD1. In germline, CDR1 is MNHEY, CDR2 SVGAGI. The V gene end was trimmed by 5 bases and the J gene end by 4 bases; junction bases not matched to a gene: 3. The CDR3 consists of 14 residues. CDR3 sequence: CASSTGQGKNIQYF. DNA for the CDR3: TGTGCCAGCAGTACCGGACAGGGGAAAAACATTCAGTACTTC.

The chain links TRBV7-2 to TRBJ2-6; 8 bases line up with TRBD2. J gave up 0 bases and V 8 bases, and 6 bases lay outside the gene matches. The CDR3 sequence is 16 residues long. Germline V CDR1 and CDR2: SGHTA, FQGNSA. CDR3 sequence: CASPWSGSSGANVLTF. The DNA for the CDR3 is TGTGCCAGCCCGTGGAGCGGGAGCTCTGGGGCCAACGTCCTGACTTTC.

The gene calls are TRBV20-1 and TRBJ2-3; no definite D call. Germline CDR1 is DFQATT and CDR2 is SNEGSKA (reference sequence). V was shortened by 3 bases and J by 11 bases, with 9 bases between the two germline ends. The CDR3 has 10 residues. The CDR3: CSASGTRQYF. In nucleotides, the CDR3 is TGCAGTGCTAGCGGTACTCGGCAGTATTTT.